One sample yielded the 11 T cell receptor beta chains listed below, sequenced in a study of cytomegalovirus exposure and HLA in healthy donors. Use of 60 Vbeta and 13 Jbeta primers characterized the PCR. Produced via immunoSEQ multiplex PCR; TCRdb's table is partial and in-frame only. Of more than 85,000 clones detected, just under 80% appear once; the ten largest clones hold approximately 5.1%. The sample consisted of PBMCs. The receptors were sampled from a male donor in good health and CMV-seronegative.

V and J are TRBV7-9 and TRBJ2-1, with D uncertain. V was trimmed by 4 bases and J by 1 base, leaving 14 bases between them. There are 16 residues in the CDR3. Looked up from germline, CDR1 is SEHNR and CDR2 is FQNEAQ (reference sequence). CDR3 residues: CASSSPMRFSYNEQFF. The CDR3 DNA reads TGTGCCAGCAGCTCCCCGATGAGATTTTCCTACAATGAGCAGTTCTTC.

This chain uses TRBV6-1 with TRBJ1-5; TRBD1 aligns across 12 bases. The CDR3 consists of 16 residues. Germline-derived CDR1 and CDR2 are MNHNS and SASEGT. The ends lost 4 bases at V and 7 bases at J; junction bases unmatched: 8. CDR3 nucleotide sequence: TGTGCCAGCAGTGGAGCGGGACAGGGGGCTCTCCAGCCCCAGCATTTT. This encodes CASSGAGQGALQPQHF.

V is TRBV5-6 and J is TRBJ2-7; TRBD1 agrees at 7 bases. The V gene's germline CDR1 is SGHDT and CDR2 YYEEEE. The CDR3 has 16 residues. The ends lost 5 bases at V and 4 bases at J; junction bases unmatched: 15. CDR3 loop: CASSGGWDSRIYEQYF. The CDR3, as DNA: TGTGCCAGCAGTGGTGGATGGGACAGCAGAATTTACGAGCAGTACTTC.

The chain has TRBV4-3 and TRBJ2-1; TRBD1 aligns across 11 bases. J was trimmed by 5 bases and V by 3 bases; bases with no gene match: 3. CDR3 length: 15 amino acids. Germline CDR1 and CDR2: LGHNA and YSLEER. CDR3 coding DNA: TGCGCCAGCAGCCACGGGACAGGGGGACACAATGAGCAGTTCTTC. This translates into CASSHGTGGHNEQFF.

J is TRBJ2-1 and V is TRBV9; 11 bases are shared with TRBD2. The CDR3 covers 15 residues. Trimming removed 2 bases from V and 5 bases from J; junction bases left unmatched: 3. Germline V gives CDR1 SGDLS, CDR2 YYNGEE. CDR3 protein: CASSVSGRAHNEQFF. The CDR3 DNA follows: TGTGCCAGCAGCGTTAGCGGGAGGGCCCACAATGAGCAGTTCTTC.

This sequence joins TRBV7-3 and TRBJ1-3; D uncertain. Per the germline V gene, CDR1 is SGHTA and CDR2 is FQGTGA. Trimming stripped 5 bases from V and 4 bases from J, with 12 bases between. The CDR3 totals 14 residues. The CDR3 sequence: CASSTNSGGNTIYF. Here the CDR3 DNA reads TGTGCCAGCAGCACCAACTCGGGGGGAAACACCATATATTTT.

V usage is TRBV5-1 and J usage is TRBJ2-5; 15 bases are shared with TRBD2. CDR3 size: 18 residues. V gave up 3 bases and J gave up 5 bases; unmatched junction bases: 11. Germline lookup yields CDR1 SGHRS and CDR2 YFSETQ. CDR3 DNA: TGCGCCAGCAGCTCCGGACTAGCGGGAGGGCCGGGTGGGGAGACCCAGTACTTC. It translates to CASSSGLAGGPGGETQYF.

The chain joins TRBV5-1 to TRBJ2-7; TRBD1 might be the D (5 bases). Trimming cost V 0 bases and J 1 base, with 20 bases left between them. CDR3 size: 18 residues. Germline assignment: CDR1 SGHRS and CDR2 YFSETQ. The chain's CDR3 is CASSLEGYGREGSYEQYF. CDR3 nucleotide sequence: TGCGCCAGCAGCTTGGAAGGGTATGGCAGGGAAGGATCCTACGAGCAGTACTTC.

This chain links TRBV21-1 with TRBJ1-4. TRBV21-1 has pseudogene status. There are 14 residues in the CDR3. CDR3 coding DNA: TGTGCCAGCAGCAAAGCCGGGAAGGGCGGAAAACTGTTTTTT. Translated, it gives CASSKAGKGGKLFF.

The chain links TRBV4-1 to TRBJ2-5; D not certain. The V end was cut by 0 bases, the J end by 1 base, with 9 bases between. Germline lookup yields CDR1 MGHRA and CDR2 YSYEKL. The CDR3 has 15 residues. CDR3 in DNA: TGCGCCAGCAGCCAAGATTGGTGGGCCCAAGAGACCCAGTACTTC. It codes for CASSQDWWAQETQYF.

CDR3 sequence: CASGTGRGSYTEAFF. The CDR3 DNA follows: TGTGCCAGCGGGACGGGCAGGGGTTCGTACACTGAAGCTTTCTTT. J is TRBJ1-1 and V is TRBV2; possibly TRBD1 for D (6 bases). In germline, CDR1 is SNHLY, CDR2 FYNNEI. Trimming took 8 bases from V and 3 from J, leaving 19 bases between them. This CDR3 spans 15 amino acids.